One and the same sample provided the 9 T cell receptor beta chains below, sequenced in a study of T cells in Graves' hyperthyroidism and ophthalmopathy. RNA transcripts gave rise to amplified TCR beta CDR3 regions. Primed by the HTBI set, a first-round RT-PCR was run on the TCR CDR3. One entry per CDR3 protein results from TCRdb running MiXCR on the multiplex PCR reads. In the table there are around 570,000 distinct CDR3 sequences, approximately 20% of which are singletons. Sequencing input: blood. The receptors shown here come from a man aged 40-49 years with Graves' ophthalmopathy.

There are many counts of this clonotype. J is TRBJ2-1 and V is TRBV5-4; 9 positions agree with TRBD1. V shed 5 bases, J shed 3 bases, and the junction held 6 bases outside the gene matches. The CDR3 runs to 15 residues. Germline V lookup: CDR1 SGHNT, CDR2 YYREEE (reference sequence). Written as DNA, the CDR3 is TGTGCCAGCAGGCCCACAGGGGGCGGCTACAATGAGCAGTTCTTC. Residues: CASRPTGGGYNEQFF. The complete variable domain, with remaining parts taken from reference TRBV5-4 and TRBJ2-1, reads ETGVTQSPTHLIKTRGQQVTLRCSSQSGHNTVSWYQQALGQGPQFIFQYYREEENGRGNFPPRFSGLQFPNYSSELNVNALELDDSALYLCASRPTGGGYNEQFFGPGTRLTVL.

In this sample, this clonotype turned up many times. The chain links TRBV18 to TRBJ2-5, with D possibly being TRBD1 (5 bases). Per the germline V gene, CDR1 is KGHSH and CDR2 is LQKENI. Trimming shortened V by 4 bases and J by 1 base, and 7 bases separated the two germline ends. The length of the CDR3 is 13 residues. The CDR3 here is CASSQGIQETQYF. The CDR3 DNA sequence: TGTGCCAGCTCACAGGGGATCCAAGAGACCCAGTACTTC.

The CDR3 region is CASRLSFQKGEQFF. The CDR3 DNA sequence: TGTGCCAGCAGGCTTTCTTTTCAGAAGGGTGAGCAGTTCTTC. The V gene is TRBV7-3, the J gene TRBJ2-1, with D unresolved. The V and J ends lost 6 bases and 9 bases respectively, with 18 bases between them. The V gene's germline CDR1 is SGHTA and CDR2 FQGTGA. The CDR3 runs to 14 residues.

This clonotype was seen many times. The genes are TRBV7-6 and TRBJ2-1, with TRBD2 matching over 10 bases. The V gene end was trimmed by 1 base and the J gene end by 6 bases; junction bases not matched to a gene: 3. The CDR3 length is 15 residues. CDR1 is SGHVS and CDR2 is FNYEAQ in the germline V gene. Here the CDR3 DNA reads TGTGCCAGCAGCTTAGGGACTAGCGGCTTCAATGAGCAGTTCTTC. It translates to CASSLGTSGFNEQFF.

The chain employs TRBV12-3 or TRBV12-4 and TRBJ1-2, with D unclear. V lost 3 bases to trimming and J lost 1 base, with 6 bases between them. There are 13 residues in the CDR3. The CDR3 coding sequence is TGTGCCAGCAGTTTTTCCAGTAACTATGGCTACACCTTC. Protein: CASSFSSNYGYTF.

The chain combines TRBV10-3 with TRBJ2-2; perhaps TRBD1 as D (6 bases). Germline assignment: CDR1 ENHRY and CDR2 SYGVKD. The CDR3 sequence is 15 residues long. V was pared by 0 bases and J by 1 base, with 6 bases between. CDR3 sequence (DNA): TGTGCCATCAGTGAGTCGGGACAGAACACCGGGGAGCTGTTTTTT. Amino acid sequence: CAISESGQNTGELFF.

Comment on this clonotype: A much larger clonotype is one base distant, so this may be a read error. This rearrangement joins TRBV20-1 to TRBJ1-1, with 8 bases that match TRBD1. Looked up from germline, CDR1 is DFQATT and CDR2 is SNEGSKA (reference sequence). Trimming cost V 0 bases and J 0 bases; bases outside gene matches: 3. This CDR3 has 15 residues. CDR3 protein: CSARDLGQVNTEAFF. CDR3 DNA sequence: TGCAGTGCTAGAGACCTGGGACAGGTGAACACTGAAGCTTTCTTT.

The chain recombines TRBV5-5 with TRBJ2-7, with a weak D call TRBD2 (7 bases). CDR1 and CDR2 (germline): SGHKS, YYEKEE (reference sequence). The CDR3 runs 16 residues. Trimming pared 3 bases from V and 3 bases from J, leaving 19 bases between. The CDR3 loop reads CASSSVLEGGSYEQYF. The CDR3 nucleotides are TGTGCCAGCAGCTCGGTCCTCGAGGGGGGGAGCTACGAGCAGTACTTC.

V gene TRBV18 combines with J gene TRBJ2-3; 10 bases fit TRBD2. The germline gives CDR1 KGHSH, CDR2 LQKENI. The CDR3 has 15 amino acids. After removal of 1 base from V and 5 bases from J, the junction contained 3 bases not matched to a gene. In DNA form, the CDR3 reads TGTGCCAGCTCACCACTAGCGGGAGGAGGAGATACGCAGTATTTT. Translating it yields CASSPLAGGGDTQYF.